These 3 T cell receptor beta chains originate from one sample sequenced in a study of control samples from healthy donors and cancer patients. Repertoires were generated with immunoSEQ multiplex PCR, while TCRdb's copy carries only in-frame clones and drops some. The sample consists of approximately 90,000 clones, around four fifths of them appearing once. The sample consisted of blood. These receptors all stem from a man between 25 and 39 years old in good health.

The rearrangement links TRBV6-5 to TRBJ2-7; D uncertain. In germline, CDR1 is MNHEY, CDR2 SVGAGI. The V end was cut by 6 bases, the J end by 7 bases, with 19 bases between. This CDR3 has 14 residues. CDR3 residues: CASSHARDFAEQYF. The CDR3 DNA reads TGTGCCAGCAGCCACGCCCGCGACTTTGCGGAGCAGTACTTC.

The chain joins TRBV30 to TRBJ1-2, with no clear D. The CDR3 contains 13 residues. The ends were cut back, 3 bases at V and 5 bases at J, with 13 bases in the middle. CDR1 and CDR2 from the germline V gene are GTSNPN and SVGIG (reference sequence). The CDR3 reads CAWSPPVGYGYTF. CDR3 sequence (DNA): TGTGCCTGGAGCCCTCCCGTTGGGTATGGCTACACCTTC.

The rearrangement joins TRBV11-3 to TRBJ2-2, with 8 bases identical to TRBD1. The V gene's germline CDR1 is SGHNT and CDR2 YENEEA. CDR3 length: 14 residues. J was trimmed by 5 bases and V by 5 bases; bases with no gene match: 4. The CDR3 is CASSPTGDTGELFF. The CDR3 DNA reads as TGTGCCAGCAGCCCGACAGGGGATACCGGGGAGCTGTTTTTT.